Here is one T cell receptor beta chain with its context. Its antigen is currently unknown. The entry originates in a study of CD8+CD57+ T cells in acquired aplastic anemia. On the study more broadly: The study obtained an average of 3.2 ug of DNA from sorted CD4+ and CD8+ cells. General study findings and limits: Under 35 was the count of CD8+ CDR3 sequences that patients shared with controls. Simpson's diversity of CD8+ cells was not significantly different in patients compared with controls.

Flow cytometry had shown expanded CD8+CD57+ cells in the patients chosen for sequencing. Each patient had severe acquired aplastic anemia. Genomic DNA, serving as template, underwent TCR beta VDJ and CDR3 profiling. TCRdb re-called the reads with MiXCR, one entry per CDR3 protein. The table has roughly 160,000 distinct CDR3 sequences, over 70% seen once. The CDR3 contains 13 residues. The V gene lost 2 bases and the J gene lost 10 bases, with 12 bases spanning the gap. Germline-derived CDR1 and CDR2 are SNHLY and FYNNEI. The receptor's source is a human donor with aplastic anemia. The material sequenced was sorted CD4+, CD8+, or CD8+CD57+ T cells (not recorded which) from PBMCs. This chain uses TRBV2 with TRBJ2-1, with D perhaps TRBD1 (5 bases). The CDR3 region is CASSEFGANEQFF. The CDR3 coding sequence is TGTGCCAGCAGTGAATTTGGGGCAAACGAGCAGTTCTTC.